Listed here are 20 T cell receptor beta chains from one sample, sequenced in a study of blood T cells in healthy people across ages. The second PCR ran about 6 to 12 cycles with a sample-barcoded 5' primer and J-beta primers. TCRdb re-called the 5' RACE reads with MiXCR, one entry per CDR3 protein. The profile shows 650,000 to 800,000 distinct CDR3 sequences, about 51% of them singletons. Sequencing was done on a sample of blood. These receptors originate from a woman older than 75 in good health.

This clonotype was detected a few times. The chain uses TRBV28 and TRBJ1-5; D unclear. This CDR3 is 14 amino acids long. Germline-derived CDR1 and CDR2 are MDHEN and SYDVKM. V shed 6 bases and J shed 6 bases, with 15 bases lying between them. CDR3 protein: CASRLPSWGQPQHF. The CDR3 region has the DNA TGTGCCAGCAGGCTTCCCTCTTGGGGTCAGCCCCAGCATTTT.

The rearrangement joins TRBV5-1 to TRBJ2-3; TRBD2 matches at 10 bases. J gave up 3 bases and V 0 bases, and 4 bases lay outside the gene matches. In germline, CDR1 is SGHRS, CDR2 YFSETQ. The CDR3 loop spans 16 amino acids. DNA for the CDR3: TGCGCCAGCAGCTTGGGGGGACTAGCGACAACAGATACGCAGTATTTT. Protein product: CASSLGGLATTDTQYF. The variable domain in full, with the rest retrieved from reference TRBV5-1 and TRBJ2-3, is KAGVTQTPRYLIKTRGQQVTLSCSPISGHRSVSWYQQTPGQGLQFLFEYFSETQRNKGNFPGRFSGRQFSNSRSEMNVSTLELGDSALYLCASSLGGLATTDTQYFGPGTRLTVL.

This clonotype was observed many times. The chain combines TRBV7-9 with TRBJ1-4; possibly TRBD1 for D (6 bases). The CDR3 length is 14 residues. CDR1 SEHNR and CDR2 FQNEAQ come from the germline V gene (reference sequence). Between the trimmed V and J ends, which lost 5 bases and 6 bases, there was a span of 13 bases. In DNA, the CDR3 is TGTGCCAGCAGCATCGGGACAACATATGAAAAACTGTTTTTT. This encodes CASSIGTTYEKLFF.

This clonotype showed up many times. The CDR3 protein is CSATRQGRLETQYF. In nucleotides, the CDR3 is TGCAGTGCTACAAGACAGGGCCGTTTAGAGACCCAGTACTTC. V is TRBV20-1 and J is TRBJ2-5; 7 bases line up with TRBD1. V gave up 4 bases and J gave up 4 bases; unmatched junction bases: 9. Germline V gives CDR1 DFQATT, CDR2 SNEGSKA (reference sequence). This CDR3 comprises 14 residues.

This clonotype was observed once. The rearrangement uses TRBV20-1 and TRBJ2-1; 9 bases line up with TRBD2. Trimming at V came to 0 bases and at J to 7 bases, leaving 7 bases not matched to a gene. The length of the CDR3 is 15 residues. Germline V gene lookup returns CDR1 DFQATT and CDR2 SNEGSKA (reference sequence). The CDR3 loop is CSARDTAGGLNEQFF. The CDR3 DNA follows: TGCAGTGCTAGAGATACAGCGGGAGGTTTAAATGAGCAGTTCTTC.

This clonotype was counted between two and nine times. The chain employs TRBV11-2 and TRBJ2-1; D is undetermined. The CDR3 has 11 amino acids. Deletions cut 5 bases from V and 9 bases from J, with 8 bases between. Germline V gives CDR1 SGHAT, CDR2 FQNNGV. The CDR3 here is CASSRLTEQFF. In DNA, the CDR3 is TGTGCCAGCAGCCGCCTCACTGAGCAGTTCTTC. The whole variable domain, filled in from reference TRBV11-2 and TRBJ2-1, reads EAGVAQSPRYKIIEKRQSVAFWCNPISGHATLYWYQQILGQGPKLLIQFQNNGVVDDSQLPKDRFSAERLKGVDSTLKIQPAKLEDSAVYLCASSRLTEQFFGPGTRLTVL.

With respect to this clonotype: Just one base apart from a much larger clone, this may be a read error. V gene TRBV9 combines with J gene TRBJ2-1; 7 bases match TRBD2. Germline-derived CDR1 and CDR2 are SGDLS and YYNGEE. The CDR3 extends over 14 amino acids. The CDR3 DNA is TGTGCCAACAGCCAAAGCGGGACCTACAATGAGCAGTTCTTC. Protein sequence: CANSQSGTYNEQFF.

This CDR3 is CASSLLRGRQNYGYTF. The CDR3 coding sequence is TGTGCCAGCAGCTTACTGCGGGGCCGGCAAAACTATGGCTACACCTTC. This sequence joins TRBV7-9 and TRBJ1-2, with D maybe TRBD1 (5 bases). The CDR3 has 16 residues. Trimming pared 2 bases from V and 2 bases from J, leaving 15 bases between. Germline CDR1 reads SEHNR; CDR2 reads FQNEAQ (reference sequence).

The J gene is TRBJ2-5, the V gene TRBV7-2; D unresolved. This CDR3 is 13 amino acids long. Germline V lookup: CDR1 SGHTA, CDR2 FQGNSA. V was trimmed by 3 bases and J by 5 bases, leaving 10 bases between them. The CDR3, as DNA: TGTGCCAGCAGCTTGAGACCCCAGGAGACCCAGTACTTC. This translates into CASSLRPQETQYF.

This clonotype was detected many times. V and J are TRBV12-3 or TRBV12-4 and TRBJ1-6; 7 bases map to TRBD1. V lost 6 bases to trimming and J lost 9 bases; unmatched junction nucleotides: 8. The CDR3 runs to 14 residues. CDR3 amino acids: CASSGGTAGSPLHF. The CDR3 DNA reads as TGTGCCAGCAGCGGCGGGACAGCGGGTTCACCCCTCCACTTT.

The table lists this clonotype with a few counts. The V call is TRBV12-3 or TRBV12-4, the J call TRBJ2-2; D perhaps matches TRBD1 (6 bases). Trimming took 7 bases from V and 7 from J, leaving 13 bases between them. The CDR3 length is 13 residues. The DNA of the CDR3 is TGTGCCAGCATGAGGGGGTCTCACGGGGAGCTGTTTTTT. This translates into CASMRGSHGELFF.

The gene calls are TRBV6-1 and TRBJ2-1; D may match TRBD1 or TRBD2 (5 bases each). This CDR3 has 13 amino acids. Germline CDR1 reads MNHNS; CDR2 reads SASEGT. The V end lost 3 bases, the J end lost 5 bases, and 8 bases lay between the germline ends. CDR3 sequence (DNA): TGTGCCAGCAGTGATTGGGACCACAATGAGCAGTTCTTC. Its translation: CASSDWDHNEQFF.

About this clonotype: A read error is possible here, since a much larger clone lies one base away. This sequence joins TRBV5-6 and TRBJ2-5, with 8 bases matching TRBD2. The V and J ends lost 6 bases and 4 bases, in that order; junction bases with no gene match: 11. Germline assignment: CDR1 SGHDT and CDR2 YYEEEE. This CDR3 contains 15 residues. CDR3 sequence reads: CASNPIAGQRETQYF. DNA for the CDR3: TGTGCCAGCAATCCGATAGCGGGGCAGAGAGAGACCCAGTACTTC.

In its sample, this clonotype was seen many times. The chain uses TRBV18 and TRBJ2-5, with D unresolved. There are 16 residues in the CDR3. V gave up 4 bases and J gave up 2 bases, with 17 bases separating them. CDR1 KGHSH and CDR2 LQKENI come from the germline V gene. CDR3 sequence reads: CASSLYTLLGQETQYF. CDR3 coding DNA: TGTGCCAGCTCACTCTACACACTCCTGGGGCAAGAGACCCAGTACTTC.

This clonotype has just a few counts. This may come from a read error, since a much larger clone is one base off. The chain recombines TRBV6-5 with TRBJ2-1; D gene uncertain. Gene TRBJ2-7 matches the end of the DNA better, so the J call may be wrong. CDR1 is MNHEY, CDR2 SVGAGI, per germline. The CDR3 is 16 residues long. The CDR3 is CASSYSASSSYNEQYF. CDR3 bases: TGTGCCAGCAGTTACTCAGCCAGCAGCTCCTACAATGAGCAGTACTTC.

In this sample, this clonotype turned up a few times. CDR3 residues: CASSSYPGVGKYIQYF. For the CDR3, the DNA is TGTGCCAGCAGTTCTTACCCGGGCGTAGGGAAATACATTCAGTACTTC. This chain joins TRBV27 and TRBJ2-4, with D unresolved. Between the trimmed V and J ends, which lost 4 bases and 8 bases, there was a span of 21 bases. This CDR3 has 16 amino acids. Looked up from germline, CDR1 is MNHEY and CDR2 is SMNVEV (reference sequence).

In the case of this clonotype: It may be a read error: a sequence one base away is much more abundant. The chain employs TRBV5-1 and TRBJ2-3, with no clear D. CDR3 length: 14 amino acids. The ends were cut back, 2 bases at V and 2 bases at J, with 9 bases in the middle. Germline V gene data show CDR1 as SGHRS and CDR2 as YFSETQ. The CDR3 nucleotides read TGCGCCAGCAGCTTTGCTGATAACACAGATACGCAGTATTTT. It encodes CASSFADNTDTQYF.

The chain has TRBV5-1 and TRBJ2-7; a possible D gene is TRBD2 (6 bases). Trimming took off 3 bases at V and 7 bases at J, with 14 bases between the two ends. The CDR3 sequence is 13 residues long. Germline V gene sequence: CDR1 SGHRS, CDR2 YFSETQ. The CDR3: CASSSNGSYEQYF. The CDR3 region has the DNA TGCGCCAGCAGCTCAAACGGGAGTTATGAGCAGTACTTC.

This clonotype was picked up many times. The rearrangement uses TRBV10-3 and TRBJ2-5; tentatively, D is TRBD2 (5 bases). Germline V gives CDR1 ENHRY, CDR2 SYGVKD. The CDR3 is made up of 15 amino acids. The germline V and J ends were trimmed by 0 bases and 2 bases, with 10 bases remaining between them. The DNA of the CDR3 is TGTGCCATCAGTGAGTCCCCAAGCGGACAAGAGACCCAGTACTTC. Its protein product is CAISESPSGQETQYF.

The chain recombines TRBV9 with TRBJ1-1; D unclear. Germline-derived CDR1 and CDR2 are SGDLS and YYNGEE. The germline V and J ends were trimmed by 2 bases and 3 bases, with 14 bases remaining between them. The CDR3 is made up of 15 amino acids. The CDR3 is CASSVEPGGYTEAFF. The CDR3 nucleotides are TGTGCCAGCAGCGTCGAACCCGGCGGGTACACTGAAGCTTTCTTT.